The rows below give T cell receptor beta chains drawn from one sample of a study of cytomegalovirus exposure and HLA in healthy donors. Measured with immunoSEQ multiplex PCR; TCRdb has only the in-frame clones, and not every one. The table shows some 160,000 clones, with roughly 72% occurring only once. The source material was PBMCs. These TCRs come from a middle-aged man in good health and CMV-seronegative. Both conserved end residues are part of each CDR3. The D gene is left open where the match is weak. A clone size is listed for some rows: how often the clone was seen (once, few, many), or a class if it is expanded.

v_call	d_call	clone_size	j_call	cdr3_aa	cdr3_nt
TRBV18	.	.	TRBJ2-2	CASSLKLGRNTGELFF	TGTGCCAGCTCACTTAAATTGGGCAGGAACACCGGGGAGCTGTTTTTT
TRBV2	TRBD2	.	TRBJ2-3	CASTPSSGVTDTQYF	TGTGCCAGCACCCCGTCTAGCGGTGTCACAGATACGCAGTATTTT
TRBV7-8	TRBD1	once	TRBJ2-2	CASSATGGTGELFF	TGTGCCAGCAGCGCGACAGGGGGAACCGGGGAGCTGTTTTTT
TRBV6-6	.	few	TRBJ1-2	CASSPTANYGYTF	TGTGCCAGCAGTCCCACAGCTAACTATGGCTACACCTTC
TRBV6-1	TRBD1	.	TRBJ2-7	CASRPPGQGNNEQYF	TGTGCCAGCAGACCTCCGGGACAGGGTAATAACGAGCAGTACTTC
TRBV29-1	TRBD1	.	TRBJ1-2	CSVFSTGTGDALYGYTF	TGCAGCGTTTTTTCTACCGGGACAGGGGACGCCCTGTATGGCTACACCTTC
TRBV28	TRBD2	.	TRBJ2-1	CASSFSGALAGGNEQFF	TGTGCCAGCAGTTTCTCGGGGGCTCTAGCGGGAGGGAATGAGCAGTTCTTC
TRBV6-5	TRBD1	.	TRBJ1-1	CASSSPGTATEAFF	TGTGCCAGCAGTTCCCCAGGGACAGCGACTGAAGCTTTCTTT
TRBV2	TRBD1	.	TRBJ2-3	CASTSRGQTTDTQYF	TGTGCCAGCACCTCCAGGGGACAGACCACAGATACGCAGTATTTT
TRBV4-1	TRBD2	once	TRBJ2-3	CASSPTSERGSDTQYF	TGCGCCAGCAGCCCCACTAGCGAGCGGGGCTCGGATACGCAGTATTTT
TRBV7-6	TRBD1	.	TRBJ1-1	CASSPGQGVNTEAFF	TGTGCCAGCAGCCCGGGACAGGGAGTGAACACTGAAGCTTTCTTT
TRBV10-3	.	.	TRBJ2-5	CAISESASRETQYF	TGTGCCATCAGTGAGTCGGCTAGCAGAGAGACCCAGTACTTC
TRBV10-3	TRBD1	few	TRBJ2-1	CAISELDPRTGGYNEQFF	TGTGCCATCAGTGAGTTGGACCCACGGACAGGGGGTTACAATGAGCAGTTCTTC
TRBV4-1	.	few	TRBJ2-7	CASSQEGRQGGYEQYF	TGCGCCAGCAGCCAAGAAGGGAGACAGGGAGGCTACGAGCAGTACTTC
TRBV7-2	TRBD2	.	TRBJ2-7	CASSPRRESGYEQYF	TGTGCCAGCAGCCCCCGGCGGGAGAGTGGTTACGAGCAGTACTTC
TRBV18	TRBD1	.	TRBJ1-5	CASSAGTASNQPQHF	TGTGCCAGCTCAGCCGGGACAGCAAGCAATCAGCCCCAGCATTTT
TRBV27	.	few	TRBJ2-3	CASSYQPGSPADTQYF	TGTGCCAGCAGCTATCAACCGGGTTCCCCAGCGGATACGCAGTATTTT
TRBV11-2	TRBD2	.	TRBJ2-3	CASSSGSGVSTDTQYF	TGTGCCAGCAGCTCTGGTAGCGGGGTTAGCACAGATACGCAGTATTTT
TRBV5-1	.	.	TRBJ2-1	CASSFRTVSSSYNEQFF	TGCGCCAGCAGCTTCCGGACAGTTTCTAGCTCCTATAATGAGCAGTTCTTC
TRBV5-1	TRBD1	few	TRBJ2-5	CASSLGTGQETQYF	TGCGCCAGCAGCTTGGGGACAGGCCAAGAGACCCAGTACTTC
TRBV27	.	.	TRBJ1-4	CASSLLGSTNEKLFF	TGTGCCAGCAGTTTACTGGGTAGCACTAATGAAAAACTGTTTTTT
TRBV27	TRBD1	.	TRBJ2-7	CASSLVGTGNSYEQYF	TGTGCCAGCTCCCTAGTTGGGACAGGGAACTCCTACGAGCAGTACTTC
TRBV11-3	TRBD2	.	TRBJ2-6	CASSRGVGANGLTF	TGTGCCAGCAGCCGGGGGGTCGGGGCCAACGGCCTGACTTTC
TRBV27	.	once	TRBJ1-1	CASRILQGGTEAFF	TGTGCCAGCAGAATTCTGCAGGGAGGCACTGAAGCTTTCTTT
TRBV6-6	TRBD1	.	TRBJ1-2	CASRGQGAYYGYTF	TGTGCCAGCAGAGGACAGGGGGCCTACTATGGCTACACCTTC